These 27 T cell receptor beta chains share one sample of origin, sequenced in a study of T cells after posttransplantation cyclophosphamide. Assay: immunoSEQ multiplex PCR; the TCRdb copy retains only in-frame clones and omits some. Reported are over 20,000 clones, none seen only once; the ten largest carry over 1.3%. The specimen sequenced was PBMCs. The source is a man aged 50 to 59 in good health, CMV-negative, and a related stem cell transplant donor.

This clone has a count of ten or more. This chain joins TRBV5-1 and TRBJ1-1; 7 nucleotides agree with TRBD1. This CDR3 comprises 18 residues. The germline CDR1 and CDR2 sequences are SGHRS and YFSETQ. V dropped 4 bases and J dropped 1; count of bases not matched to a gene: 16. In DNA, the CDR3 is TGCGCCAGCAGCCCAAGGACAGGACCGAATCCGGGGAACACTGAAGCTTTCTTT. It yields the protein CASSPRTGPNPGNTEAFF.

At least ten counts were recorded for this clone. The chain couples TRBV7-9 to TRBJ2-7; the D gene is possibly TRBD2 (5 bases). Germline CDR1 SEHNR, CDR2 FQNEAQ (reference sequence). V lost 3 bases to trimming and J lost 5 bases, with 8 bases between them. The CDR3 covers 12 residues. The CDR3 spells CASSLREDEQYF. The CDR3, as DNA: TGTGCCAGCAGCTTGAGGGAAGACGAGCAGTACTTC.

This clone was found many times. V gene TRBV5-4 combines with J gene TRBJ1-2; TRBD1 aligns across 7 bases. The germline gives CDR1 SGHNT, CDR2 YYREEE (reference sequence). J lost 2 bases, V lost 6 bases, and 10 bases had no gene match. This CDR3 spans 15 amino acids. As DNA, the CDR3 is TGTGCCAGCACTAAGCCTGGGACAGTCAACTATGGCTACACCTTC. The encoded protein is CASTKPGTVNYGYTF.

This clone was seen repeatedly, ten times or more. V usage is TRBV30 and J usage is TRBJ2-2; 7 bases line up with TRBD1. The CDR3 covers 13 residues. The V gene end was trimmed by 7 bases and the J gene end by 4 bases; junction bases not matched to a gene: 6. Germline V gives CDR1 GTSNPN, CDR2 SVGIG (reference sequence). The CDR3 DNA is TGTGCCTCAAACAGGGGTCGCACCGGGGAGCTGTTTTTT. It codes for CASNRGRTGELFF.

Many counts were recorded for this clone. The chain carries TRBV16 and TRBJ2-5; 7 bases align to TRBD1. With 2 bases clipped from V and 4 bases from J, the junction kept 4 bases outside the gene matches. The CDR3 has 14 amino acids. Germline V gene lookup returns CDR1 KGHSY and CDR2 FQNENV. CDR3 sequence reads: CASSQDRVRETQYF. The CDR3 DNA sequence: TGTGCCAGCAGCCAAGACAGGGTCAGAGAGACCCAGTACTTC.

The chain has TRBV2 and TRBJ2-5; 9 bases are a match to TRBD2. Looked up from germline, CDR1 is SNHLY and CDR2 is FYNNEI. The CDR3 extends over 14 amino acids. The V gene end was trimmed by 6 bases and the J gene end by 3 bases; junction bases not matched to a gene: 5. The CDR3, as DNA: TGTGCCAGCAGACAGTTAGCGGGGGAAGAGACCCAGTACTTC. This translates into CASRQLAGEETQYF.

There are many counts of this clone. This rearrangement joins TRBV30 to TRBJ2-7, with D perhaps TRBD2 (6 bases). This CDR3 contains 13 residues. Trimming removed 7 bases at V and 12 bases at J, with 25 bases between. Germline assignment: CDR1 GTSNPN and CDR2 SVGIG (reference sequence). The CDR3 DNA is TGTGCCTTCTCTCGGGCGGGGCCGGCCGATCGGTACTTC. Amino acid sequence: CAFSRAGPADRYF.

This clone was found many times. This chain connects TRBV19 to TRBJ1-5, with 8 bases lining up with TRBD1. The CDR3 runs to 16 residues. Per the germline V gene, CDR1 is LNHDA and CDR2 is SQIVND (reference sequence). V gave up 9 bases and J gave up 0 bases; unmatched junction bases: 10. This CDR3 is CASCGDRPYSNQPQHF. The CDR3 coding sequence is TGTGCCAGCTGCGGGGACAGGCCCTATAGCAATCAGCCCCAGCATTTT.

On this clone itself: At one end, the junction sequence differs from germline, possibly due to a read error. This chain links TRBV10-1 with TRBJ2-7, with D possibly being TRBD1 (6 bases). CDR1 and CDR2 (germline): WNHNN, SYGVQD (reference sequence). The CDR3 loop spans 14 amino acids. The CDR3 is CAGSDQTGSYEQYF. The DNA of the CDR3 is TGCGCCGGCAGCGACCAGACAGGATCCTACGAGCAGTACTTC.

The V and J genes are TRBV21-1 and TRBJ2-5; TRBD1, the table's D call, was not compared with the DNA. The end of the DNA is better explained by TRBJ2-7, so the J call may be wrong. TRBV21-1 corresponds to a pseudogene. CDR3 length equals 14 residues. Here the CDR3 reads CASSQGQGSYEQYF. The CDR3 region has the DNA TGTGCCAGCAGCCAGGGACAGGGATCCTACGAGCAGTACTTC.

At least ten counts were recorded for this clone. The CDR3 coding sequence is TGTGCCAGCAGCTCCGAACCGGCCCAGTACTTC. Protein: CASSSEPAQYF. The chain links TRBV2 to TRBJ2-5; D not certain. The V gene lost 6 bases and the J gene lost 9 bases, with 11 bases spanning the gap. The V gene's germline CDR1 is SNHLY and CDR2 FYNNEI. This CDR3 is 11 amino acids long. Full variable domain (missing parts from reference TRBV2 and TRBJ2-5): EPEVTQTPSHQVTQMGQEVILRCVPISNHLYFYWYRQILGQKVEFLVSFYNNEISEKSEIFDDQFSVERPDGSNFTLKIRSTKLEDSAMYFCASSSEPAQYFGPGTRLLVL.

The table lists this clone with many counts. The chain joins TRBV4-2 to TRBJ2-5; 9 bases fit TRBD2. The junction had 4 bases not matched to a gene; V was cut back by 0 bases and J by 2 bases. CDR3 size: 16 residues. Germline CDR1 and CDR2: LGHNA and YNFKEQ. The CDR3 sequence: CASSQDLAGIQETQYF. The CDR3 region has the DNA TGTGCCAGCAGCCAAGATCTAGCGGGAATACAAGAGACCCAGTACTTC.

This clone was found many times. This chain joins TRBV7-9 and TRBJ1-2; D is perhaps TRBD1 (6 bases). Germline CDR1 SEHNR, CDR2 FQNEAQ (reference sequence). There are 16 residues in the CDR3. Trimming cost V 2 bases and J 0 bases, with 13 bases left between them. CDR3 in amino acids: CASSLRQESSNYGYTF. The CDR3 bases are TGTGCCAGCAGCTTAAGACAGGAGAGCTCTAACTATGGCTACACCTTC. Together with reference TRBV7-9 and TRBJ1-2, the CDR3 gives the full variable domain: DTGVSQNPRHKITKRGQNVTFRCDPISEHNRLYWYRQTLGQGPEFLTYFQNEAQLEKSRLLSDRFSAERPKGSFSTLEIQRTEQGDSAMYLCASSLRQESSNYGYTFGSGTRLTVV.

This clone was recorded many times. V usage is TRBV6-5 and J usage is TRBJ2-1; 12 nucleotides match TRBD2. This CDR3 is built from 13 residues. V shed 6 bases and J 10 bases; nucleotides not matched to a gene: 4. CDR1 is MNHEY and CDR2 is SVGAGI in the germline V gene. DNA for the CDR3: TGTGCCAGCAGGTCTAGCGGGGGGGGAGAGCAGTTCTTC. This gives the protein CASRSSGGGEQFF.

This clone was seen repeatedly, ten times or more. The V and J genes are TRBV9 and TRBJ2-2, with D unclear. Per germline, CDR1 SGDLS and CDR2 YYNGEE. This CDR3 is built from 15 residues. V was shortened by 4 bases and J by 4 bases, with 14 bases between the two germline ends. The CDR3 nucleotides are TGTGCCAGCAGCCCAACGACTCCCGGCACCGGGGAGCTGTTTTTT. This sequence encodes CASSPTTPGTGELFF.

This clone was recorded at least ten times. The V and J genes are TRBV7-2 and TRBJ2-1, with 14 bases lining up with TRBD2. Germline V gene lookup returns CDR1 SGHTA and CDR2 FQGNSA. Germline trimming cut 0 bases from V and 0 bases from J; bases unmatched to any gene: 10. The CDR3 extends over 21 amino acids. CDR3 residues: CASSLARLTSGRAPSYNEQFF. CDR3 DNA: TGTGCCAGCAGCTTAGCTAGATTGACTAGCGGGAGGGCCCCCTCCTACAATGAGCAGTTCTTC.

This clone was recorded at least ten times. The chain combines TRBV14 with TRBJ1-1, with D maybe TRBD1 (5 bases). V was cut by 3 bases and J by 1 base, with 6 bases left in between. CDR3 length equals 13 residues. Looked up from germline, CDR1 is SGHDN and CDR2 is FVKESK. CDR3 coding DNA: TGTGCCAGCAGCCAGGGGGGGAACACTGAAGCTTTCTTT. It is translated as CASSQGGNTEAFF.

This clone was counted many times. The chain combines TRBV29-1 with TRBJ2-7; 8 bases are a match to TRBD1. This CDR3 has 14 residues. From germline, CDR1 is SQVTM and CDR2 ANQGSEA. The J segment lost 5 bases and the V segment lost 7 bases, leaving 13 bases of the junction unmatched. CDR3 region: CSAASRQGQHEQYF. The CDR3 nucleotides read TGCAGCGCCGCTTCGAGACAGGGGCAACACGAGCAGTACTTC.

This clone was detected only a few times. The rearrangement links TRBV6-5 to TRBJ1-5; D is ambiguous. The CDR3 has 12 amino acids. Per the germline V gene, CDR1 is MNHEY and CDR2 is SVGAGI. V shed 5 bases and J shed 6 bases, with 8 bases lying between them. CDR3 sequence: CASSEGSQPQHF. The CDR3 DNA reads TGTGCCAGCAGTGAAGGGAGTCAGCCCCAGCATTTT.

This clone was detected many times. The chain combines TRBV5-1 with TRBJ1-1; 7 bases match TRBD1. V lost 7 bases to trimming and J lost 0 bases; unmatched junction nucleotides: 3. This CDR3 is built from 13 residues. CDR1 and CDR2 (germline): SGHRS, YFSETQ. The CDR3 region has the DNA TGCGCCAGCTCGGGACAGCTGAACACTGAAGCTTTCTTT. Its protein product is CASSGQLNTEAFF.

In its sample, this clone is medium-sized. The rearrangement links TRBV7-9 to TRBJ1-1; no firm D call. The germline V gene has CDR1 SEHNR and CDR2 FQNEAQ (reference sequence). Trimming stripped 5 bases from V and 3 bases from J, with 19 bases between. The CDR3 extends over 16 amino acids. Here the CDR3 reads CASSPLGRDGDTEAFF. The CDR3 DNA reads TGTGCCAGCAGCCCGTTGGGGAGGGATGGGGACACTGAAGCTTTCTTT.

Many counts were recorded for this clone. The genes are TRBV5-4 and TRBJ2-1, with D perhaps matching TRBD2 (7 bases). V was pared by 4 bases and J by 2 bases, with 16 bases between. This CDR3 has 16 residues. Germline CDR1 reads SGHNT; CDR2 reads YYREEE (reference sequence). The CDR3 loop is CASSTRGGATYNEQFF. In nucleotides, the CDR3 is TGTGCCAGCAGCACCCGTGGGGGGGCAACCTACAATGAGCAGTTCTTC.

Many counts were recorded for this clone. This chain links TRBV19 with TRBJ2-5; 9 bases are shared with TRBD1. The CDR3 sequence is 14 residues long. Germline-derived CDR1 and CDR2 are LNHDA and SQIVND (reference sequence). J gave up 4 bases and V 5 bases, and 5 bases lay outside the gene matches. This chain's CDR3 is CASSVGQGRETQYF. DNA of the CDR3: TGTGCCAGTAGTGTGGGACAGGGTAGAGAGACCCAGTACTTC.

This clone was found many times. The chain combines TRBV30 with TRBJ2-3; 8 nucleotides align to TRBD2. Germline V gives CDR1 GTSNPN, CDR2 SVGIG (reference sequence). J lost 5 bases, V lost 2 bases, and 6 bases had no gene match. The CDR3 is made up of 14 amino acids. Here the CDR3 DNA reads TGTGCCTGGAGTATCGGGGGGGCCGGAGATACGCAGTATTTT. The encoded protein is CAWSIGGAGDTQYF.

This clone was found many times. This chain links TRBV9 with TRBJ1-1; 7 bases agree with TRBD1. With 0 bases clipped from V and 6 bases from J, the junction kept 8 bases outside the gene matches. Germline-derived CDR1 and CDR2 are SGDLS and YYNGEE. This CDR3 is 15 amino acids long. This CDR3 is CASSVVGTGTAEAFF. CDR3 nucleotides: TGTGCCAGCAGCGTAGTAGGTACAGGGACAGCTGAAGCTTTCTTT.

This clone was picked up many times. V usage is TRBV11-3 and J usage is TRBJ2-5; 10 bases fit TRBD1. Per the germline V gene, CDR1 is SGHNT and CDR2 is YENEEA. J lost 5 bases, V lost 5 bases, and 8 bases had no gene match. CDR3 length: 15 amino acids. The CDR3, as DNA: TGTGCCAGCAGCACGGGACAGGGGTCCGACGAGACCCAGTACTTC. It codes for CASSTGQGSDETQYF.

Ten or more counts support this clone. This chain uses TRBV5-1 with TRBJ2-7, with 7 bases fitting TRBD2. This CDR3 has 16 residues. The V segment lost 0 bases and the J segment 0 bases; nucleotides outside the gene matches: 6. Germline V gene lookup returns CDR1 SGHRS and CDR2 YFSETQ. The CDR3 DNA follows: TGCGCCAGCAGCTTGGCCGCGGGCGGGGGCTCCTACGAGCAGTACTTC. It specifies CASSLAAGGGSYEQYF.